The sequence of this T cell receptor (beta chain) was determined in a study of CD8 T cells in ankylosing spondylitis. Study-level results: The study identified a TCR beta motif of about eight highly homologous variants that appeared characteristic of ankylosing spondylitis blood. Significantly higher representation of disease-linked clones was reported for matched ankylosing spondylitis synovial fluid.

Comments on this clonotype: Its target is unknown.

Quantitative 5'-RACE with molecular barcodes produced the TCR beta libraries. TCRdb processed the 5' RACE reads anew with MiXCR; each CDR3 protein has one entry. The data hold around 130,000 distinct CDR3 sequences, with around 7% observed a single time. Sequences were obtained from blood, either unsorted or a sorted T cell fraction (not recorded which). This clonotype was sampled from a male donor with ankylosing spondylitis or in good health (not recorded which).

The CDR3 DNA is TGTGCCAGCAGTTCGTTCTCCCGGACAGGGGCAGAGACCCAGTACTTC. Residues: CASSSFSRTGAETQYF. The genes are TRBV28 and TRBJ2-5; 9 nucleotides align to TRBD1. The CDR3 is 16 residues long. J was trimmed by 4 bases and V by 4 bases; bases with no gene match: 10. The germline gives CDR1 MDHEN, CDR2 SYDVKM.